This TCR beta chain came from a study of shared clonotypes between healthy human individuals. The overall study: Each donor had three CD4 naive, three CD4 memory, two CD8 naive and one CD8 memory plate.

Measured with immunoSEQ multiplex PCR; TCRdb has only the in-frame clones, and not every one. The sample shows about 340,000 clones, 70% to 75% of them seen only once. The investigators split CD4+ cells into a CD45RA+ naive subset and a CD45RA-negative memory subset. Specimen: memory CD4+ T cells sorted from blood. Subset described: CD45RA-negative fraction. The receptor was derived from a man younger than 45 in good health.

The CDR3 loop is CASSLVAGTQPQHF. The CDR3 region has the DNA TGCGCCAGCAGCTTGGTCGCAGGCACCCAGCCCCAGCATTTT. V is TRBV5-1 and J is TRBJ1-5; D is unclear. V shed 0 bases and J shed 7 bases, with 11 bases lying between them. The CDR3 loop spans 14 amino acids. Per germline, CDR1 SGHRS and CDR2 YFSETQ. The variable domain in full, with the rest retrieved from reference TRBV5-1 and TRBJ1-5, is KAGVTQTPRYLIKTRGQQVTLSCSPISGHRSVSWYQQTPGQGLQFLFEYFSETQRNKGNFPGRFSGRQFSNSRSEMNVSTLELGDSALYLCASSLVAGTQPQHFGDGTRLSIL.